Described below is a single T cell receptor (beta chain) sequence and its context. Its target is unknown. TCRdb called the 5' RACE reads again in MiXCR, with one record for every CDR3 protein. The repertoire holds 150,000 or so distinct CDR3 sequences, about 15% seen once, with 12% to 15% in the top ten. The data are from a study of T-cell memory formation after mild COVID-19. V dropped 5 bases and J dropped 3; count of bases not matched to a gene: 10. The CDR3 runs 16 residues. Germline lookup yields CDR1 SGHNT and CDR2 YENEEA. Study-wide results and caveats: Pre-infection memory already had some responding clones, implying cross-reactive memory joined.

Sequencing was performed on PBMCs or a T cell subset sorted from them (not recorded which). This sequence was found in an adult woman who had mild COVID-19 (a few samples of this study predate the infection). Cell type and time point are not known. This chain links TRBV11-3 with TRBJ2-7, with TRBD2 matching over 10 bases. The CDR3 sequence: CASSISRTSGVYEQYF. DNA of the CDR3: TGTGCCAGCAGCATAAGCAGGACTAGCGGAGTCTACGAGCAGTACTTC.